This passage covers 6 T cell receptor beta chains from one sample sequenced in a study of spatial heterogeneity in lung cancer. Time point denoted: sample taken at primary tumor resection. TCRdb independently ran MiXCR on the 5' RACE reads; one entry per CDR3 protein. The sample lists fewer than 1,000 distinct CDR3 sequences, 30% to 40% occurring once. Notes on the study in general: How many expanded intratumoral alpha and beta TCRs were present tracked the tumor mutation count, which was a count of nonsynonymous mutations.

These receptors lack a known antigen. Source: lung tumor tissue, taken at surgery. These receptors originate from a male donor with early-stage non-small cell lung cancer.

The chain has TRBV7-9 and TRBJ2-7, with D possibly matching TRBD2 (5 bases). Germline CDR1 SEHNR, CDR2 FQNEAQ (reference sequence). The V end was cut by 3 bases, the J end by 6 bases, with 9 bases between. The CDR3 has 12 amino acids. CDR3 sequence (DNA): TGTGCCAGCAGCTTGTCGGGATTCGAGCAGTACTTC. Translation: CASSLSGFEQYF. The whole variable domain, remainder taken from reference TRBV7-9 and TRBJ2-7, is DTGVSQNPRHKITKRGQNVTFRCDPISEHNRLYWYRQTLGQGPEFLTYFQNEAQLEKSRLLSDRFSAERPKGSFSTLEIQRTEQGDSAMYLCASSLSGFEQYFGPGTRLTVT.

The rearrangement uses TRBV4-1 and TRBJ1-5, with 9 bases lining up with TRBD1. V trimming: 0 bases; J trimming: 2 bases; junction bases outside the gene matches: 14. The CDR3 covers 20 residues. CDR1 and CDR2 from the germline V gene are MGHRA and YSYEKL. CDR3 sequence reads: CASSQELSGQGRLGNQPQHF. The CDR3 bases are TGCGCCAGCAGCCAAGAGCTTTCGGGACAGGGAAGATTGGGCAATCAGCCCCAGCATTTT.

The chain carries TRBV6-5 and TRBJ1-1; no clear D gene. Germline loops: CDR1 MNHEY, CDR2 SVGAGI. The CDR3 has 13 amino acids. Trimming removed 3 bases from V and 6 bases from J, with 11 bases in between. For the CDR3, the DNA is TGTGCCAGCAGTTATCCAGGAGGGTCTGAAGCTTTCTTT. Encoded protein: CASSYPGGSEAFF.

By proportion, this clonotype is large (0.1 to 1%). The genes are TRBV7-2 and TRBJ1-5; D is uncertain. The V gene's germline CDR1 is SGHTA and CDR2 FQGNSA. V lost 3 bases, J lost 4 bases, and 7 bases lay in between. CDR3 length equals 13 residues. The DNA of the CDR3 is TGTGCCAGCAGCTTCCGCCTAAATCAGCCCCAGCATTTT. Its protein product is CASSFRLNQPQHF.

The chain employs TRBV24-1 and TRBJ2-1; possible D gene TRBD2, 6 bases. The V end was cut by 6 bases, the J end by 8 bases, with 19 bases between. Germline V lookup: CDR1 KGHDR, CDR2 SFDVKD. The length of the CDR3 is 15 residues. The CDR3 bases are TGTGCCACCAGTAGCGAGCGGGTAAGGGGACATGAGCAGTTCTTC. This encodes CATSSERVRGHEQFF.

Relative to its sample, this clonotype is medium-sized. The chain uses TRBV20-1 and TRBJ2-3; 10 positions match TRBD2. The CDR3 loop spans 20 amino acids. Germline V gene lookup returns CDR1 DFQATT and CDR2 SNEGSKA (reference sequence). Trimming took 0 bases from V and 1 from J; bases not matched to a gene: 16. The DNA of the CDR3 is TGCAGTGCTAGAGATCTGGAGTGGAGCGGGGGGGCCGAAGGCACAGATACGCAGTATTTT. Translating gives CSARDLEWSGGAEGTDTQYF.